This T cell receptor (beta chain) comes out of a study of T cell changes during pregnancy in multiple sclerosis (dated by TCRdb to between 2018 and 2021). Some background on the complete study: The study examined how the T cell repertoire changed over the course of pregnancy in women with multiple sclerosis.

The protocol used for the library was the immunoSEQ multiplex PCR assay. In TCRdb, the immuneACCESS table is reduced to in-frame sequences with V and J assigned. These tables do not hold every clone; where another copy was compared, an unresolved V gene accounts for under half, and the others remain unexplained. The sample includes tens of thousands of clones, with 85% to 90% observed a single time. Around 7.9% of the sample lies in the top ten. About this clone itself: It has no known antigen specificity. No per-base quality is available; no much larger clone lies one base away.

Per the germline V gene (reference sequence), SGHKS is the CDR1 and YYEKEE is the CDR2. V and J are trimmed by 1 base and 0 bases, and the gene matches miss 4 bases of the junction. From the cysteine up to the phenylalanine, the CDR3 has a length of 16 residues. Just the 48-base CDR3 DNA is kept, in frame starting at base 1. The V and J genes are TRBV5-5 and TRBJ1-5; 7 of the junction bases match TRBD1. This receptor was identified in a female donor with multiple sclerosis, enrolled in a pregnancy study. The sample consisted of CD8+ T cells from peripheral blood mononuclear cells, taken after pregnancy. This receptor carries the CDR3 CASSLIGTDSNQPQHF. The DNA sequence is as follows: TGTGCCAGCAGCTTGATTGGGACAGATAGCAATCAGCCCCAGCATTTT.